This section outlines one TCR beta chain sequence together with its context. This entry comes from a study of blood T cell dynamics during melanoma immunotherapy. Each cfDNA sample had a fixed 40 ng loaded. Assay used: immunoSEQ multiplex PCR; TCRdb lists only in-frame clones, some missing. This table has about 290 clones, 70% to 90% appearing once. Trimming removed 0 bases at V and 0 bases at J, with 7 bases between. Germline V CDR1 and CDR2: MRHNA, SNTAGT. This CDR3 spans 15 amino acids. Time point noted: week 3, after first cycle of checkpoint inhibitor. Samples come from before therapy and from week 3 after the first blockade cycle.

This clonotype was sampled from a human donor with melanoma. The rearrangement links TRBV6-4 to TRBJ2-3, with D possibly matching TRBD1 (5 bases). The sample was cell-free DNA from blood, taken from a patient treated with checkpoint blockade. CDR3 nucleotides: TGTGCCAGCAGTGACTCGGCAGGGAGCACAGATACGCAGTATTTT. Its protein is CASSDSAGSTDTQYF.